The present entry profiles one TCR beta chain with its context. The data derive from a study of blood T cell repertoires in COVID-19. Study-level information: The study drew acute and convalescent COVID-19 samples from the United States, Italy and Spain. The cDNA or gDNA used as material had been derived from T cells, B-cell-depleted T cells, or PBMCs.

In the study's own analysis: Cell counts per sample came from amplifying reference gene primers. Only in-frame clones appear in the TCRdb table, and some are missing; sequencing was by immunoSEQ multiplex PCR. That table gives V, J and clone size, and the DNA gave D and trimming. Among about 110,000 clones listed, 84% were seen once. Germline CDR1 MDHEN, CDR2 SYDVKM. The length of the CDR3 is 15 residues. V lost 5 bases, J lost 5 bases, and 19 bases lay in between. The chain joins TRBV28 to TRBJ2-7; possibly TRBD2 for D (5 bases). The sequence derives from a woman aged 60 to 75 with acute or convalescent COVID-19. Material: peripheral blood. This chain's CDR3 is CASSLPTLSGDEQYF. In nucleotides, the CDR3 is TGTGCCAGCAGTCTCCCCACTCTAAGCGGCGACGAGCAGTACTTC.